This T cell receptor beta chain was observed in a study of vaccination effects on CD4 cells after COVID-19. CD4+ T cells were isolated after less than 13 days of culture. Profiling relied on immunoSEQ multiplex PCR, and the TCRdb table lists in-frame clones only, not all of them. There are around 41,000 clones in the sample; roughly 82% occur only once, and less than 3.5% lies in the top ten. Germline CDR1 SGHTA, CDR2 FQGTGA. With V trimmed by 2 bases and J by 7 bases, 6 bases remained unmatched. The length of the CDR3 is 14 residues. For this clone: Its antigen is unknown.

The sequence derives from a human donor who received a COVID-19 vaccine. The specimen was CD4+ T cells from PBMCs cultured without peptide, collected before COVID-19 vaccination. The chain joins TRBV7-3 to TRBJ2-5; TRBD1 matches 8 bases. In DNA form, the CDR3 reads TGTGCCAGCAGCTTAGGCGGACAGGGTGGGACCCAGTACTTC. This translates into CASSLGGQGGTQYF.